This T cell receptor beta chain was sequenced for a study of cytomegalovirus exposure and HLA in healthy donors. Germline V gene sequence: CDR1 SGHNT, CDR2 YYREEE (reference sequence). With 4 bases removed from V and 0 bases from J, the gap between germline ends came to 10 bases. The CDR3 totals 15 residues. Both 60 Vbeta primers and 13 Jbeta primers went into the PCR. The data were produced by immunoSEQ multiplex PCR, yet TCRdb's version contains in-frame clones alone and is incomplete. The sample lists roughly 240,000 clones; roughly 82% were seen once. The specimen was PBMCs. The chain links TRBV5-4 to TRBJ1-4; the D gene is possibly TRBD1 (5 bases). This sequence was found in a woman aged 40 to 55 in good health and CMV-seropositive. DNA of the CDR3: TGTGCCAGCAGCGCCGACAGCGCAACTAATGAAAAACTGTTTTTT. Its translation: CASSADSATNEKLFF.